Shown below are 13 T cell receptor beta chains from a single sample sequenced in a study of shared clonotypes between healthy human individuals. The table came from immunoSEQ multiplex PCR; TCRdb's copy has only in-frame clones and leaves some out. Of 900,000 to 1,200,000 clones in the sample, more than 75% are singletons; the top ten hold 0.61%. Sequencing was performed on memory CD4+ T cells from PBMCs. The subset was: CD45RA-negative fraction. These receptors were collected from a man younger than 35 in good health. Some clones in this sample may be carry-over from other donors' samples.

V and J are TRBV7-2 and TRBJ1-2; D gene unclear. Trimming removed 5 bases at V and 4 bases at J, with 11 bases between. Germline CDR1 is SGHTA and CDR2 is FQGNSA. The CDR3 has 13 residues. The CDR3 here is CASSPGSRYGYTF. In nucleotides, the CDR3 is TGTGCCAGCAGCCCGGGGTCACGCTATGGCTACACCTTC.

This rearrangement joins TRBV18 to TRBJ2-7; 7 nucleotides agree with TRBD1. Germline trimming cut 8 bases from V and 3 bases from J; bases unmatched to any gene: 7. CDR1 is KGHSH, CDR2 LQKENI, per germline. The CDR3 consists of 13 residues. Here the CDR3 reads CASATRDSYEQYF. The CDR3 coding sequence is TGTGCCAGCGCGACCCGGGACAGCTACGAGCAGTACTTC.

CDR3 loop: CASSQNVDTEAFF. DNA of the CDR3: TGTGCCAGCAGCCAAAACGTAGACACTGAAGCTTTCTTT. The chain combines TRBV14 with TRBJ1-1; D is undetermined. This CDR3 has 13 residues. Trimming shortened V by 2 bases and J by 3 bases, and 7 bases separated the two germline ends. The germline gives CDR1 SGHDN, CDR2 FVKESK.

This sequence joins TRBV15 and TRBJ2-2; no definite D call. The CDR3 contains 13 residues. Deletions cut 7 bases from V and 6 bases from J, with 12 bases between. CDR1 and CDR2 from the germline V gene are LNHNV and YYDKDF (reference sequence). The CDR3 region is CATKLAGAGELFF. CDR3 DNA: TGTGCCACCAAGCTTGCTGGGGCCGGGGAGCTGTTTTTT.

This clone occurred a few times. The chain uses TRBV2 and TRBJ1-3, with D perhaps matching TRBD1 (5 bases). Deletions cut 3 bases from V and 7 bases from J, with 13 bases between. The CDR3 runs 14 residues. Germline CDR1 and CDR2: SNHLY and FYNNEI. The CDR3 nucleotides read TGTGCCAGCAGTGACAGGGTTGAGTTTAACACCATATATTTT. Protein: CASSDRVEFNTIYF.

The chain recombines TRBV9 with TRBJ2-7; 8 bases agree with TRBD2. Trimming at V came to 0 bases and at J to 0 bases, leaving 5 bases not matched to a gene. This CDR3 is built from 16 residues. Germline CDR1 and CDR2: SGDLS and YYNGEE. The DNA for the CDR3 is TGTGCCAGCAGCGTAGTTGCGGGAGGCCTCTCCTACGAGCAGTACTTC. Translation gives CASSVVAGGLSYEQYF.

The chain couples TRBV11-2 to TRBJ1-5; 7 positions agree with TRBD1. The junction had 8 bases not matched to a gene; V was cut back by 4 bases and J by 5 bases. Germline values: CDR1 SGHAT, CDR2 FQNNGV. The CDR3 has 15 residues. The CDR3 here is CASSSGEGAHQPQHF. The CDR3, as DNA: TGTGCCAGCAGCTCCGGCGAGGGGGCCCATCAGCCCCAGCATTTT.

This clone has a handful of counts. J is TRBJ1-5 and V is TRBV28; no clear D. The CDR3 runs to 12 residues. Trimming stripped 2 bases from V and 6 bases from J, with 5 bases between. Germline V gene data show CDR1 as MDHEN and CDR2 as SYDVKM. This CDR3 reads CASSLVAQPQHF. The CDR3 DNA follows: TGTGCCAGCAGTTTAGTGGCTCAGCCCCAGCATTTT.

The gene calls are TRBV2 and TRBJ1-5, with D uncertain. The germline V gene has CDR1 SNHLY and CDR2 FYNNEI. Deletions cut 4 bases from V and 1 base from J, with 11 bases between. CDR3 length: 15 amino acids. This chain's CDR3 is CASSGLLVSNQPQHF. The CDR3 DNA is TGTGCCAGCAGTGGCCTGTTAGTAAGCAATCAGCCCCAGCATTTT.

The CDR3 sequence is CASSLIASSNYGYTF. CDR3 DNA sequence: TGCGCCAGCAGCTTGATAGCGTCTTCTAACTATGGCTACACCTTC. The chain couples TRBV5-1 to TRBJ1-2, with no clear D. The CDR3 contains 15 residues. Germline V gives CDR1 SGHRS, CDR2 YFSETQ. Deletions cut 1 base from V and 0 bases from J, with 10 bases between.

The chain recombines TRBV5-4 with TRBJ1-2, with TRBD1 identical over 11 bases. After removal of 5 bases from V and 7 bases from J, the junction contained 7 bases not matched to a gene. This CDR3 region has 14 residues. Germline CDR1 is SGHNT and CDR2 is YYREEE (reference sequence). CDR3: CASRRTGGAGGYTF. The CDR3 region has the DNA TGTGCCAGCAGGAGGACAGGGGGCGCCGGTGGCTACACCTTC.

At least ten counts were recorded for this clone. The chain links TRBV15 to TRBJ1-4, with 9 bases matching TRBD1. The junction had 10 bases not matched to a gene; V was cut back by 3 bases and J by 8 bases. The length of the CDR3 is 16 residues. Germline V gene data show CDR1 as LNHNV and CDR2 as YYDKDF (reference sequence). The CDR3 reads CATSSPGTGSQEKLFF. CDR3 DNA: TGTGCCACCAGCAGTCCCGGGACAGGGTCCCAAGAAAAACTGTTTTTT.

Remarks on this clone: A much bigger clone sits one base away, suggesting this may be a read error. The V call is TRBV4-3, the J call TRBJ2-7; the match to TRBD2 covers 8 bases. CDR1 and CDR2 (germline): LGHNA, YSLEER. V trimming: 3 bases; J trimming: 7 bases; junction bases outside the gene matches: 14. The CDR3 covers 16 residues. The CDR3 is CASSHDDGRALWEQYF. The CDR3 nucleotides are TGCGCCAGCAGCCACGATGACGGGAGGGCCTTGTGGGAGCAGTACTTC.